The source of this TCR beta chain is a study of blood T cell repertoires in COVID-19. The wider study: COVID-19 samples from acute and convalescent phases originated in the United States, Italy and Spain. PBMCs, B-cell-depleted T cells, or T cells provided the cDNA or gDNA that made up the material.

The germline V gene encodes CDR1 MDHEN and CDR2 SYDVKM. V trimming: 4 bases; J trimming: 5 bases; junction bases outside the gene matches: 5. The CDR3 sequence is 14 residues long. Per the authors' pipeline: Amplified reference gene primers provided the basis for estimating nucleated cell counts. The repertoire was sequenced with immunoSEQ multiplex PCR; TCRdb's copy has only in-frame clones and lacks some. That table gives V, J and clone size, and the DNA gave D and trimming. The repertoire holds 50,000 to 65,000 clones, with 85% to 90% as singletons. V and J are TRBV28 and TRBJ1-2, with TRBD1 identical over 9 bases. The sample was peripheral blood. The clonotype comes from a man in his 60s with acute or convalescent COVID-19. The CDR3 coding sequence is TGTGCCAGCAGTTCGACCGGGACAGGGTATGGCTACACCTTC. This sequence encodes CASSSTGTGYGYTF.